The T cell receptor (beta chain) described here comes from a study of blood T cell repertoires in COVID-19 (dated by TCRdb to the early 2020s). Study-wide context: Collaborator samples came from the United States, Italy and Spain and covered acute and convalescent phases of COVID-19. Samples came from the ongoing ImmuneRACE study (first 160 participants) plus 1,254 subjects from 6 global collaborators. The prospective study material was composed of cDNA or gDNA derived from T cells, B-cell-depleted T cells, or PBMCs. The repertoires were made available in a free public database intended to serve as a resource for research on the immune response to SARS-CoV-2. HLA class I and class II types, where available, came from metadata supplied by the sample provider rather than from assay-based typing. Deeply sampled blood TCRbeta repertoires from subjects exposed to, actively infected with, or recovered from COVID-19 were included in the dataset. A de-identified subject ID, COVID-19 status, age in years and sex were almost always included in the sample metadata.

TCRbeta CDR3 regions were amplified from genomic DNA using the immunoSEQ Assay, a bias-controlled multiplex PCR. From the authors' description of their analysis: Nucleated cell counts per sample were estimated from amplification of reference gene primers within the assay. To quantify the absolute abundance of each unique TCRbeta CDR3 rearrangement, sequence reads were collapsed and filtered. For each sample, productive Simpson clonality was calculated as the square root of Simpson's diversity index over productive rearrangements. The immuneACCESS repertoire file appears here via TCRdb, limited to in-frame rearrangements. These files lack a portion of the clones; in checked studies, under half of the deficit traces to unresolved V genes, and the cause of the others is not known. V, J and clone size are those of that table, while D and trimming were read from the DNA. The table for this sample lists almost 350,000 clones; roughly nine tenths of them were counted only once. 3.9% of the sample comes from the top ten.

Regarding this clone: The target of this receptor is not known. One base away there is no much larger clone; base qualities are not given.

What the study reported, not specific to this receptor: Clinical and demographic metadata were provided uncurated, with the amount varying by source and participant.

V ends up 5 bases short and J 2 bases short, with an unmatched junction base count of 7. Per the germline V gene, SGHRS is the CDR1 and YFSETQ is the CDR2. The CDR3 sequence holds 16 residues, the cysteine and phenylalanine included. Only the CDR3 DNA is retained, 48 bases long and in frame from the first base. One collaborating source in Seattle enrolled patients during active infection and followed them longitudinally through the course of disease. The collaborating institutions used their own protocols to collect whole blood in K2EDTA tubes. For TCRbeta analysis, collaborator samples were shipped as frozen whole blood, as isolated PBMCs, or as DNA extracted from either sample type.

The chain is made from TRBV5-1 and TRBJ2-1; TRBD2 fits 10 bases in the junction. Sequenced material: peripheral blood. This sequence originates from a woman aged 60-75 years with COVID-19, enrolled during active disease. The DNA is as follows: TGCGCCAGCAGACCGATAGCGGGGGGACCCTACAATGAGCAGTTCTTC. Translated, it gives CASRPIAGGPYNEQFF.